This T cell receptor beta chain comes out of a study of glioma-infiltrating T cells. The study's findings and limits: Tissue and blood shared very few CDR3 sequences. Tissue-blood divergence was below expectation in non-neoplastic patients, above in gliomas.

This CDR3 is built from 15 residues. V shed 4 bases and J 5 bases; nucleotides not matched to a gene: 6. CDR1 and CDR2 from the germline V gene are SGHDN and FVKESK. With respect to this clonotype: Its antigen is currently unknown.

Amplification of TCR alpha and beta CDR3 regions from RNA used iRepertoire nested multiplex PCR. Tissue mRNA or PBMC total RNA, 100-400 ng, went into one-step reverse transcription and amplification. TCRdb re-called the multiplex PCR reads with MiXCR, one entry per CDR3 protein. The repertoire consists of about 140,000 distinct CDR3 sequences, with 30% to 40% occurring once and the leading ten covering 20% to 25%. The sequenced material came from glioma tissue, nonneoplastic brain tissue, or PBMCs (not recorded which). This TCR derives from a human donor with low-grade glioma or glioblastoma, undergoing nonglioma brain surgery, or in good health (not recorded which). This chain connects TRBV14 to TRBJ2-1; 9 bases agree with TRBD2. Here the CDR3 DNA reads TGTGCCAGCAGCCCGCTAGCGGGGTATAACAATGAGCAGTTCTTC. It yields the protein CASSPLAGYNNEQFF.